This T cell receptor beta chain was captured in a study of CD8 T cells in Susac syndrome. On the study more broadly: Clinically active disease was present in five or six of the sequenced Susac syndrome patients. Roughly eight of these patients were in remission. Patients with Susac syndrome were therapy-naive, on corticosteroids, or on intravenous immunoglobulin alone at the time that blood was drawn. Whole-study results and caveats: The number of individuals included in the study's TCR sequencing and HLA analysis was acknowledged as relatively small.

The RNA, roughly 0.5 to 1 ug, was put through reverse transcription using random hexamers. Multiplex PCR with immunoSEQ amplified the TCR beta CDR3 across 54 Vbeta and 13 Jbeta. TCRdb passed the immunoSEQ multiplex PCR reads through MiXCR, listing each CDR3 protein once. The sample lists approximately 210,000 distinct CDR3 sequences, approximately 94% occurring once. This CDR3 region has 16 residues. V was trimmed by 6 bases and J by 6 bases, leaving 22 bases between them. About this clonotype: Antigen unknown.

Sequencing input: CD4+ T cells from PBMCs. This TCR was sampled from a human donor with Susac syndrome. J is TRBJ2-3 and V is TRBV12-3 or TRBV12-4, with a weak D call TRBD1 (5 bases). The CDR3 bases are TGTGCCAGCAGACTCCCAATTCAGGGTCTGGGGGATACGCAGTATTTT. It specifies CASRLPIQGLGDTQYF.